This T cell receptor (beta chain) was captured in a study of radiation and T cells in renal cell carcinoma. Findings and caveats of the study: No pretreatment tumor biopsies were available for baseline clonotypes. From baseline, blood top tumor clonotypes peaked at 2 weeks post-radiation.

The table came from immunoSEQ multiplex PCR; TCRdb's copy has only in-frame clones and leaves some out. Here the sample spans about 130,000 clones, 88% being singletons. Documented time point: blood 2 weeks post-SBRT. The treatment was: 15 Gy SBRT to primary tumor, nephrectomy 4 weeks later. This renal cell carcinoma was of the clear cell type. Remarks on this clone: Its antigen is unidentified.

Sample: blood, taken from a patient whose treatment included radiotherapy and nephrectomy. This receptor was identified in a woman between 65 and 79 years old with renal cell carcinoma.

The CDR3 region is CAWRVFHEQFF. CDR3 coding DNA: TGTGCCTGGAGGGTATTTCATGAGCAGTTCTTC. V gene TRBV30 combines with J gene TRBJ2-1; D is uncertain. The CDR3 totals 11 residues. Germline V lookup: CDR1 GTSNPN, CDR2 SVGIG (reference sequence). Trimming left V 3 bases short and J 8 bases short, with 8 bases between.